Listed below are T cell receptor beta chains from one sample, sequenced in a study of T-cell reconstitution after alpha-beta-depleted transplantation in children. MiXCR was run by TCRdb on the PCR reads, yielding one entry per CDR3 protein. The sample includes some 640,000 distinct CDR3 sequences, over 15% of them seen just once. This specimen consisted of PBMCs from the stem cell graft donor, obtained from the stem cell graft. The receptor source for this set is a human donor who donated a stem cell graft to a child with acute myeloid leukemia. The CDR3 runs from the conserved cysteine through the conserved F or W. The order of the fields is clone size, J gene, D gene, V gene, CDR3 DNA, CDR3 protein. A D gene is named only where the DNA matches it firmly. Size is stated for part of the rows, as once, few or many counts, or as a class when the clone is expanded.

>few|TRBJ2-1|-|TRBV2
TGTGCCAGCAGACCCCGGGGGCGTCCCAATGAGCAGTTCTTC
CASRPRGRPNEQFF
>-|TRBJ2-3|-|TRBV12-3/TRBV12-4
TGTGCCAGCAGTTTATTAAGGGGATTCACAGATACGCAGTATTTT
CASSLLRGFTDTQYF
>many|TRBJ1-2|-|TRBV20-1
TGCAGTGCTAGAGAGCCAGAAATAAACTATGGCTACACCTTC
CSAREPEINYGYTF
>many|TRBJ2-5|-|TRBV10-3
TGTGCCACAGGAGAAGAGGAGACCCAGTACTTC
CATGEEETQYF
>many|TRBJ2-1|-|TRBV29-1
TGCAGCGTTACTATGGGAAATGAGCAGTTCTTC
CSVTMGNEQFF
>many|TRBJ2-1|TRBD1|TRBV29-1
TGCAGCGTTTACCGGGACAGGGGCAATGAGCAGTTCTTC
CSVYRDRGNEQFF
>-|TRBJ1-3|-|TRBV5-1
TGCGCCAGCAGTTTCGGAGAATCTGGAAACACCATATATTTT
CASSFGESGNTIYF
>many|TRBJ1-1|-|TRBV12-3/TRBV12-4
TGTGCCAGCACCCAGGACCCAGGGAGACCTGAAGCTTTCTTT
CASTQDPGRPEAFF
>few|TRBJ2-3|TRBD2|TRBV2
TGTGCCAGCAGGAAACTAGCGGGGGATGTTGCAGATACGCAGTATTTT
CASRKLAGDVADTQYF
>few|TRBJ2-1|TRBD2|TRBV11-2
TGTGCCAGCAGCTCCCAGGAGCTAGCGGGGGCCAATGAGCAGTTCTTC
CASSSQELAGANEQFF
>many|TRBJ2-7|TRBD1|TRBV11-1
TGTGCCAGCAGCTTAGCGTACCGAGTCGTGACAGGGTCCTACGAGCAGTACTTC
CASSLAYRVVTGSYEQYF
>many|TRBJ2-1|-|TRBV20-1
TGCAGTGCTAGAGATTCGGGGGAGGCCTACAATGAGCAGTTCTTC
CSARDSGEAYNEQFF
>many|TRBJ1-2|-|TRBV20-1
TGCAGTGCCCCGACCTCGCCCTGGCAGGGTATCGTCTATGGCTACACCTTC
CSAPTSPWQGIVYGYTF
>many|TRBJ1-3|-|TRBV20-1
TGCAGTGCTCCCGACGGAAACGTAGGAAACACCATATATTTT
CSAPDGNVGNTIYF
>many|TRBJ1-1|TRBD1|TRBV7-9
TGTGCCAGCTTAGAAAGGGGGCGCACTGAAGCTTTCTTT
CASLERGRTEAFF
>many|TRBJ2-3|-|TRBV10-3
TGTGCCATCCTTCGGGACTCTAGCACAGATACGCAGTATTTT
CAILRDSSTDTQYF
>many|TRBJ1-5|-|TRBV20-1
TGCAGTGCTCATATCGGGAGCAATCAGCCCCAGCATTTT
CSAHIGSNQPQHF
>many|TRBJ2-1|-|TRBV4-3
TGCGCCAGCAGCCAAGATCCGGGGGCGAGGAGTGAGCAGTTCTTC
CASSQDPGARSEQFF
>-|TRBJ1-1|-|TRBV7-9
TGTGCCAGCAGCTGGGACGGGGACGTTGCTTTCTTT
CASSWDGDVAFF
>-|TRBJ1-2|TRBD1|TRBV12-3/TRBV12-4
TGTGCCAGCAGTTTTTCCTTCACAGGGGGTTTAGCTAACTATGGCTACACCTTC
CASSFSFTGGLANYGYTF
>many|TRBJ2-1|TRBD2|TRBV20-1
TGCAGTGCTAGACTAGCGGGGGGTAACAATGAGCAGTTCTTC
CSARLAGGNNEQFF
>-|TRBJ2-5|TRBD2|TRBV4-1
TGCGCCAGCAGCCTCCACTCCGGGACTAGGGGTGAGGAGACCCAGTACTTC
CASSLHSGTRGEETQYF
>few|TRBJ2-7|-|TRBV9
TGTGCCAGCAGCGTAGACACCGGCGAGCAGTACTTC
CASSVDTGEQYF
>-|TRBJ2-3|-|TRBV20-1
TGCAGTGCTAGAGATTCCAGGAGAGTCACAGATACGCAGTATTTT
CSARDSRRVTDTQYF